The T cell receptor beta chain described here comes from a study of blood T cells in healthy people across ages. General study points: The donors' CMV status was not determined, possibly confounding changes in expanded clonotypes.

The germline gives CDR1 DFQATT, CDR2 SNEGSKA (reference sequence). This CDR3 region has 12 residues. Trimming took off 6 bases at V and 6 bases at J, with 14 bases between the two ends. Of note for this clonotype: Its cognate antigen is unknown.

Through a sample-barcoded 5' primer and a J-beta primer mix, a second PCR was run for about 6 to 11 cycles. Each CDR3 protein gets one entry after TCRdb re-called the 5' RACE reads with MiXCR. The profile shows 850,000 to 1,000,000 distinct CDR3 sequences, roughly 50% of them singletons. Sequencing was performed on blood. The source of this sequence is a young man in good health. The V gene is TRBV20-1, the J gene TRBJ1-2, with D tentatively TRBD1 (5 bases). DNA for the CDR3: TGCAGTGCCGAGATGCCGGGGGATGGCTACACCTTC. Translated: CSAEMPGDGYTF.